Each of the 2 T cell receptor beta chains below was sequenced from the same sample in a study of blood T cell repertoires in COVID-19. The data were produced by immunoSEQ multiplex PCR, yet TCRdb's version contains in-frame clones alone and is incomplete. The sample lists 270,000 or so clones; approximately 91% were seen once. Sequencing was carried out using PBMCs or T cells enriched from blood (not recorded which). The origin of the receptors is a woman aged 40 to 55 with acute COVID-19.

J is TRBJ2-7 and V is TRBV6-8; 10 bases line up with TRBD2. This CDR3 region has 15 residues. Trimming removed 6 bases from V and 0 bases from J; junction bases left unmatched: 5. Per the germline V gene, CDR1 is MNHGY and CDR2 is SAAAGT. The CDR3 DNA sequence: TGTGCCAGCAGGCCAACTAGCGGGACCTCCTACGAGCAGTACTTC. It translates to CASRPTSGTSYEQYF.

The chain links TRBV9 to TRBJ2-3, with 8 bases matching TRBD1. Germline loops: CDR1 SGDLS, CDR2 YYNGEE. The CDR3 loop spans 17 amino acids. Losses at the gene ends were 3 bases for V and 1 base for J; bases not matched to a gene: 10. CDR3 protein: CASSAYTTGAGTDTQYF. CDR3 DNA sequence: TGTGCCAGCAGCGCCTACACGACAGGGGCGGGCACAGATACGCAGTATTTT.